This is a list of T cell receptor beta chains from one sample in a study of shared clonotypes between healthy human individuals. Using immunoSEQ multiplex PCR, the repertoire was profiled, and TCRdb retains in-frame clones only, with some absent. The repertoire includes fewer than 1.6 million clones, approximately 98.5% of them detected once, and 0.36% sits in the top ten. Sequencing was performed on naive CD4+ T cells sorted from blood. The receptors derive from a young man in good health. Each CDR3 is given with its conserved first and last residue.

TRBJ1-3 | 17 | TRBV18 | CASSPLDSMFSGNTIYF
TRBJ2-1 | 13 | TRBV5-1 | CASSSTGGNEQFF
TRBJ2-5 | 15 | TRBV4-1 | CASSQSRGRGETQYF
TRBJ2-1 | 16 | TRBV5-1 | CASSLAVWTGVDEQFF
TRBJ1-1 | 14 | TRBV19 | CASSIRGALTEAFF
TRBJ1-1 | 14 | TRBV28 | CASSMTGDWTEAFF
TRBJ2-1 | 15 | TRBV21-1 | CASSKQTSGCNGQFF
TRBJ2-3 | 16 | TRBV18 | CASSLLDRVLTDTQYF
TRBJ2-3 | 14 | TRBV5-1 | CASSLTGRTDTQYF
TRBJ2-7 | 16 | TRBV27 | CASSTTRSRQSYEQYF